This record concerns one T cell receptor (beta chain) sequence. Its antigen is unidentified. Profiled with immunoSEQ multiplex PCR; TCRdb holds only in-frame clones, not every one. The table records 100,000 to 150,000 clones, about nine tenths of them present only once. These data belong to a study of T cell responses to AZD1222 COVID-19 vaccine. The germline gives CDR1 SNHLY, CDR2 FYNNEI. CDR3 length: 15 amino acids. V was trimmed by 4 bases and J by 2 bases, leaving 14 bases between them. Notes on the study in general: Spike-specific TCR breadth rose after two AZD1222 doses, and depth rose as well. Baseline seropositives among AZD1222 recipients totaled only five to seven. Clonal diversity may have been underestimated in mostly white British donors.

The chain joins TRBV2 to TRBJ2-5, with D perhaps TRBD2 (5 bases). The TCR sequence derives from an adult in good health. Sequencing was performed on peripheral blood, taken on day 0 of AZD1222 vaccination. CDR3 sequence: CASSGISRGQETQYF. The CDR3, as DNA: TGTGCCAGCAGTGGAATTAGCCGGGGTCAAGAGACCCAGTACTTC.